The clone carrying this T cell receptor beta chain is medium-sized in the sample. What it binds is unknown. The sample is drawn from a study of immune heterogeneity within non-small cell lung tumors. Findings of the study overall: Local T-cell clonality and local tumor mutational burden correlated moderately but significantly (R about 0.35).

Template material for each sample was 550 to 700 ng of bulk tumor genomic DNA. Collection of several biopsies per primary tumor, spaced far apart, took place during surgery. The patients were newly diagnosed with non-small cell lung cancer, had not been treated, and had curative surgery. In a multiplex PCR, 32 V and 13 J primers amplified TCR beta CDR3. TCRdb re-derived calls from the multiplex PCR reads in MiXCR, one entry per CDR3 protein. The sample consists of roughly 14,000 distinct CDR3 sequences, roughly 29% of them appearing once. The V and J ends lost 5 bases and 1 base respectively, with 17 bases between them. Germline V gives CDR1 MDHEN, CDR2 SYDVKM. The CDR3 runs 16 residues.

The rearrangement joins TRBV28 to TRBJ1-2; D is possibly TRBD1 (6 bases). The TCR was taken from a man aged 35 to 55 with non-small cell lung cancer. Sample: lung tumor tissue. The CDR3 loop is CASSVIQGRFNYGYTF. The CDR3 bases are TGTGCCAGCAGTGTCATACAGGGTAGATTTAACTATGGCTACACCTTC.